What follows are 9 T cell receptor beta chains derived from one specimen sequenced in a study of preoperative IRX-2 immunotherapy in early breast cancer. The treatment was: preoperative locoregional IRX-2 cytokine immunotherapy. Profiling relied on immunoSEQ multiplex PCR, and the TCRdb table lists in-frame clones only, not all of them. The sample holds more than 3,000 clones, roughly 71% seen once. This specimen was tumor tissue, taken before IRX-2 immunotherapy. These receptors originate from a human donor with breast cancer.

The table lists this clone with a count of one. The chain couples TRBV28 to TRBJ1-2; D remains ambiguous. Trimming pared 6 bases from V and 8 bases from J, leaving 22 bases between. The CDR3 has 15 residues. Per germline, CDR1 MDHEN and CDR2 SYDVKM. Here the CDR3 reads CASSWMTEDRVGYTF. The CDR3 bases are TGTGCCAGCAGCTGGATGACTGAGGATAGGGTAGGCTACACCTTC.

This chain uses TRBV18 with TRBJ2-5; possible D gene TRBD2, 6 bases. V was shortened by 4 bases and J by 1 base, with 13 bases between the two germline ends. This CDR3 has 15 amino acids. Looked up from germline, CDR1 is KGHSH and CDR2 is LQKENI. The CDR3 sequence is CASSLAAGLQETQYF. The CDR3 bases are TGTGCCAGCTCACTAGCGGCGGGTCTCCAAGAGACCCAGTACTTC.

The rearrangement links TRBV15 to TRBJ2-7; maybe TRBD2 (6 bases). Trimming pared 3 bases from V and 0 bases from J, leaving 9 bases between. This CDR3 is 14 amino acids long. The germline V gene encodes CDR1 LNHNV and CDR2 YYDKDF (reference sequence). CDR3 loop: CATSRGGVSYEQYF. CDR3 DNA: TGTGCCACCAGCAGGGGCGGGGTCTCCTACGAGCAGTACTTC.

The chain has TRBV5-1 and TRBJ1-5; 8 bases fit TRBD1. The germline CDR1 and CDR2 sequences are SGHRS and YFSETQ. The CDR3 is made up of 15 amino acids. V lost 0 bases, J lost 5 bases, and 4 bases stayed unmatched. The CDR3 coding sequence is TGCGCCAGCAGCTTGGAAGGACAGGGTCATCAGCCCCAGCATTTT. Residues: CASSLEGQGHQPQHF. Complete variable domain (other parts from reference TRBV5-1 and TRBJ1-5): KAGVTQTPRYLIKTRGQQVTLSCSPISGHRSVSWYQQTPGQGLQFLFEYFSETQRNKGNFPGRFSGRQFSNSRSEMNVSTLELGDSALYLCASSLEGQGHQPQHFGDGTRLSIL.

This clone was observed a handful of times. The chain employs TRBV11-3 and TRBJ2-1; D call uncertain. V lost 4 bases and J 0 bases, leaving 10 bases between the germline ends. Looked up from germline, CDR1 is SGHNT and CDR2 is YENEEA. This CDR3 is 15 amino acids long. The chain's CDR3 is CASSSWAASYNEQFF. The CDR3, as DNA: TGTGCCAGCAGCTCTTGGGCAGCCTCCTACAATGAGCAGTTCTTC.

V and J are TRBV6-8 and TRBJ2-7; D is tentatively TRBD1 or TRBD2 (5 bases each). The V gene's germline CDR1 is MNHGY and CDR2 SAAAGT. V lost 9 bases and J lost 5, with 17 bases in between. There are 13 residues in the CDR3. The CDR3 DNA is TGTGCCAGTTACGGGACCCTGTTCCACGAGCAGTACTTC. Translating it yields CASYGTLFHEQYF.

This clone was counted once. CDR3 amino acids: CASSIGGAGGQETQYF. In nucleotides, the CDR3 is TGTGCCAGTAGTATAGGTGGAGCGGGGGGGCAAGAGACCCAGTACTTC. This rearrangement joins TRBV19 to TRBJ2-5; TRBD2 matches at 10 bases. CDR3 length equals 16 residues. Trimming at V came to 1 base and at J to 2 bases, leaving 4 bases not matched to a gene. Germline loops: CDR1 LNHDA, CDR2 SQIVND (reference sequence).

This chain connects TRBV7-2 to TRBJ1-3; D may be TRBD1 (6 bases). CDR3 size: 13 residues. V was clipped by 11 bases and J by 0 bases, with 11 bases between them. Germline CDR1 is SGHTA and CDR2 is FQGNSA. The CDR3 sequence: CASGVDSGNTIYF. In DNA, the CDR3 is TGTGCCTCAGGGGTGGACTCTGGAAACACCATATATTTT.

This clone was found a few times. This sequence joins TRBV30 and TRBJ1-4; TRBD1 is a possible D gene (5 bases). Trimming shortened V by 0 bases and J by 1 base, and 12 bases separated the two germline ends. The CDR3 totals 16 residues. Germline V lookup: CDR1 GTSNPN, CDR2 SVGIG (reference sequence). This CDR3 is CAWSVSRVRTNEKLFF. The CDR3 DNA reads as TGTGCCTGGAGTGTGAGCAGGGTGAGAACTAATGAAAAACTGTTTTTT.